This TCR beta chain was sequenced during a study of glioma-infiltrating T cells after dendritic cell vaccination. For the study at large: Dendritic cell vaccination trial patients had either newly diagnosed or recurrent glioblastoma.

Stated time point: after dendritic cell vaccination, including at tumor progression/relapse. Patients had residual fresh-frozen tumor tissue and more than two years of survival data. No glioblastoma patient carried an isocitrate dehydrogenase mutation. This table comes from immunoSEQ multiplex PCR, and its TCRdb copy is limited to in-frame clones, with some not included. The sample records roughly 100,000 clones, roughly 80% being singletons. General study results and limits: Survival was not directly related to TCR clonality in these patients.

Turning to this clone: The antigen is unknown.

Here the sequenced sample was blood, taken after dendritic cell vaccination. The source is a human donor with glioblastoma.

The CDR3 loop reads CASSSPTGVDEKLFF. The CDR3 DNA reads TGTGCCAGCAGTTCGCCTACAGGGGTGGATGAAAAACTGTTTTTT. The rearrangement uses TRBV27 and TRBJ1-4, with TRBD1 matching over 7 bases. CDR3 size: 15 residues. Germline values: CDR1 MNHEY, CDR2 SMNVEV (reference sequence). V shed 4 bases and J 6 bases; nucleotides not matched to a gene: 8. The complete variable domain, with remaining parts taken from reference TRBV27 and TRBJ1-4, reads EAQVTQNPRYLITVTGKKLTVTCSQNMNHEYMSWYRQDPGLGLRQIYYSMNVEVTDKGDVPEGYKVSRKEKRNFPLILESPSPNQTSLYFCASSSPTGVDEKLFFGSGTQLSVL.